The entry that follows covers one TCR beta chain sequence. Its cognate antigen has yet to be identified. No clone much larger than this one lies a single base away; base qualities are absent. Library preparation was by the immunoSEQ multiplex PCR assay. TCRdb stores this immuneACCESS table with in-frame sequences only. Part of the clones is absent; in the studies checked, under half of the shortfall reflects unresolved V genes, and no reason is known for the rest. For this sample there are 45,000 to 60,000 clones; 75% to 95% appear just once. The top ten clones comprise roughly 1.1% of the sample. V loses 3 bases of germline sequence and J loses 2 bases, and the interval between the two ends is 11 bases. CDR1 and CDR2 are read off the germline V gene (reference sequence) as MNHEY and SMNVEV. The CDR3 starts with the cysteine, ends with the phenylalanine, and has 14 residues. Solely the CDR3 DNA is kept, with 42 bases framed from the first base.

This sample was taken from a study of T cell changes during pregnancy in multiple sclerosis (dated by TCRdb to about 2019). With respect to the entire study: The study examined how the T cell repertoire changed over the course of pregnancy in women with multiple sclerosis.

This specimen consisted of peripheral blood, obtained after pregnancy. The clonotype originates from a female donor in good health, enrolled as a control in a pregnancy study. The chain joins TRBV27 to TRBJ2-7; TRBD2 is a possible D gene, resting on 5 matching bases. The CDR3 has the sequence CASSFEGSPYEQYF. The DNA sequence is given as TGTGCCAGCAGTTTCGAGGGCAGTCCCTACGAGCAGTACTTC.